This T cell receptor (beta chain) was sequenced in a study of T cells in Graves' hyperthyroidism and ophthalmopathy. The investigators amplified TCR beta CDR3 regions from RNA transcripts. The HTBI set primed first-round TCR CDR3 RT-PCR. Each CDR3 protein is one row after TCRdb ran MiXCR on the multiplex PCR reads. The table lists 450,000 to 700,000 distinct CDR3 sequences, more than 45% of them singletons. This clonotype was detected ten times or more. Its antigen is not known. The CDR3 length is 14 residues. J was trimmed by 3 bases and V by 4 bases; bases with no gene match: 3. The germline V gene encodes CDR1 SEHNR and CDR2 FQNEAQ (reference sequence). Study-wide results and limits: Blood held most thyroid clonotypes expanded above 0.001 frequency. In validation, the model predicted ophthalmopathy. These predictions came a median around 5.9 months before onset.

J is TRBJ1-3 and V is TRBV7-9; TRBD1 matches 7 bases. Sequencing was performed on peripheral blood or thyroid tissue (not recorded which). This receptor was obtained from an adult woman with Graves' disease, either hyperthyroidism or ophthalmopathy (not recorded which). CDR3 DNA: TGTGCCAGCAGCTACGACAGGGATGGAAACACCATATATTTT. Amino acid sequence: CASSYDRDGNTIYF.